This T cell receptor (beta chain) was identified in a study of T cell responses to AZD1222 COVID-19 vaccine. Assay: immunoSEQ multiplex PCR; the TCRdb copy retains only in-frame clones and omits some. The table includes some 130,000 clones, 80% to 90% detected once. The sequence was obtained from an adult in good health. The sample consisted of peripheral blood, taken on day 0 of AZD1222 vaccination.

CDR3 nucleotides: TGTGCCACCGGGGGCGGACCCGGAGGCTACACCTTC. The encoded protein is CATGGGPGGYTF. The chain has TRBV24-1 and TRBJ1-2; tentative D call: TRBD1 (6 bases). The CDR3 has 12 amino acids. With 9 bases removed from V and 8 bases from J, the gap between germline ends came to 15 bases. Germline values: CDR1 KGHDR, CDR2 SFDVKD.